What follows describes a single T cell receptor beta chain. Antigen specificity is unknown. This PCR relied on a set of 60 Vbeta primers and 13 Jbeta primers. The method was immunoSEQ multiplex PCR; TCRdb's version includes in-frame clones alone and lacks a portion of them. The profile covers approximately 270,000 clones, with about 80% appearing a single time and more than 0.3% taken by the ten largest. The data were taken from a study of cytomegalovirus exposure and HLA in healthy donors. The CDR3 is 13 residues long. Germline V lookup: CDR1 SGHRS, CDR2 YFSETQ. The germline V and J ends were trimmed by 0 bases and 4 bases, with 6 bases remaining between them. The study, taken as a whole, reports: Versus the approximately 670-donor mean, an Asian-associated ancestry cluster reportedly showed fewer N-insertions in a later analysis.

The sequence derives from a girl under 10 years old in good health and CMV-seronegative. The specimen was PBMCs. This chain links TRBV5-1 with TRBJ2-3; the D is unclear. The CDR3 nucleotides are TGCGCCAGCAGCTTGGGTCCTTCAGATACGCAGTATTTT. Translated: CASSLGPSDTQYF. The whole variable domain, remainder taken from reference TRBV5-1 and TRBJ2-3, is KAGVTQTPRYLIKTRGQQVTLSCSPISGHRSVSWYQQTPGQGLQFLFEYFSETQRNKGNFPGRFSGRQFSNSRSEMNVSTLELGDSALYLCASSLGPSDTQYFGPGTRLTVL.